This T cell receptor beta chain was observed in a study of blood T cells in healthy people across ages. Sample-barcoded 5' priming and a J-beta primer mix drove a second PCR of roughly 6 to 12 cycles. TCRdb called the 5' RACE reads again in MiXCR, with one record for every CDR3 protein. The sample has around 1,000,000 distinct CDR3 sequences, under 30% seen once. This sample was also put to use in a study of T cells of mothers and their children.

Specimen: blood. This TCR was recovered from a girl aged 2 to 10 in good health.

The CDR3, as DNA: TGTGCCAGCAGTCGAAGCCCAGCGGGGTTACAAGAGACCCAGTACTTC. Protein: CASSRSPAGLQETQYF. V usage is TRBV27 and J usage is TRBJ2-5; 7 positions match TRBD2. Trimming cost V 5 bases and J 2 bases; bases outside gene matches: 11. The CDR3 runs 16 residues. Per the germline V gene, CDR1 is MNHEY and CDR2 is SMNVEV (reference sequence).